A selection of T cell receptor beta chains follows, all from one sample in a study of blood T cells in healthy people across ages. Each CDR3 protein gets one entry after TCRdb re-called the 5' RACE reads with MiXCR. The sample includes about 730,000 distinct CDR3 sequences, roughly two fifths of them seen just once. What was sequenced was blood. All receptors derive from a woman in her sixties or seventies in good health. Both conserved end residues are part of each CDR3. Fields, in order: CDR3 DNA, CDR3 protein, clone size, CDR3 length, V gene, D gene, J gene. The D gene is left open where the match is weak. Clone size appears in some rows only: once, few, many, or a class for an expanded clone.

DNA: TGCAGTGCTAGAGAAGGGGGGAGCTCCTATAATTCACCCCTCCACTTT
CDR3: CSAREGGSSYNSPLHF
size: -
length: 16
V: TRBV20-1
D: -
J: TRBJ1-6

DNA: TGTGCCAGCAGTTCAACTAGCGCGGCCTCTGGGGCCAACGTCCTGACTTTC
CDR3: CASSSTSAASGANVLTF
size: -
length: 17
V: TRBV6-2/TRBV6-3
D: TRBD2
J: TRBJ2-6

DNA: TGTGCCAGCAGCACCAGACAGGGGCCTCAAGAGACCCAGTACTTC
CDR3: CASSTRQGPQETQYF
size: -
length: 15
V: TRBV7-3
D: TRBD1
J: TRBJ2-5

DNA: TGCGCCAGCAGCTTGGAGGCTAGCGGTTTCTTTGATACGCAGTATTTT
CDR3: CASSLEASGFFDTQYF
size: -
length: 16
V: TRBV5-1
D: TRBD2
J: TRBJ2-3

DNA: TGTGCCAGCAGCCAAGGGGCAGCGGGAGTCAGCTCCTACAATGAGCAGTTCTTC
CDR3: CASSQGAAGVSSYNEQFF
size: -
length: 18
V: TRBV14
D: TRBD2
J: TRBJ2-1

DNA: TGTGCCATCAGTGAGTCCCCGGGACAATTGAACACTGAAGCTTTCTTT
CDR3: CAISESPGQLNTEAFF
size: -
length: 16
V: TRBV10-3
D: -
J: TRBJ1-1

DNA: TGTGCCAGCAGCCAAGATCAGGGGCTAGCGGGGACCGACAATGAGCAGTTCTTC
CDR3: CASSQDQGLAGTDNEQFF
size: few
length: 18
V: TRBV3-1
D: TRBD2
J: TRBJ2-1

DNA: TGTGCCACCAGTGATGTCGGACTCGGCCCAGATACGCAGTATTTT
CDR3: CATSDVGLGPDTQYF
size: -
length: 15
V: TRBV24-1
D: -
J: TRBJ2-3

DNA: TGCAGTGCTAGCCTCCCAGGGGGGCCCCAAGAGACCCAGTACTTC
CDR3: CSASLPGGPQETQYF
size: few
length: 15
V: TRBV20-1
D: -
J: TRBJ2-5

DNA: TGTGCCATCAGCCCCGGGACTAGCGATGGGAATGAGCAGTTCTTC
CDR3: CAISPGTSDGNEQFF
size: many
length: 15
V: TRBV10-3
D: TRBD2
J: TRBJ2-1

DNA: TGTGCCAGCAGGCGACGACAGGGGAGCTCCTATAATTCACCCCCCCACTTT
CDR3: CASRRRQGSSYNSPPHF
size: -
length: 17
V: TRBV12-3/TRBV12-4
D: TRBD1
J: TRBJ1-6

DNA: TGTGCCAGCAGCCACAGGGAGGGTCCCTACGAGCAGTACTTC
CDR3: CASSHREGPYEQYF
size: -
length: 14
V: TRBV27
D: -
J: TRBJ2-7

DNA: TGCAGTGCTAGAGCAGGAAATTCCTATGGCTACACCTTC
CDR3: CSARAGNSYGYTF
size: once
length: 13
V: TRBV20-1
D: -
J: TRBJ1-2

DNA: TGTGCCAGCAGCCGGGGGGACAGTGGCACAGATACGCAGTATTTT
CDR3: CASSRGDSGTDTQYF
size: -
length: 15
V: TRBV7-9
D: -
J: TRBJ2-3

DNA: TGCGCCAGCAGCTTGGTTTCTGGGACAGGGGACGTCTATGGCTACACCTTC
CDR3: CASSLVSGTGDVYGYTF
size: once
length: 17
V: TRBV5-1
D: TRBD1
J: TRBJ1-2

DNA: TGTGCCAGCAAAAGGGATTCAGTGAACACCGGGGAGCTGTTTTTT
CDR3: CASKRDSVNTGELFF
size: -
length: 15
V: TRBV6-2/TRBV6-3
D: -
J: TRBJ2-2

DNA: TGCGCCAGCAGCTTTACCGGGCCAAGGGATGGAAACACCATATATTTT
CDR3: CASSFTGPRDGNTIYF
size: -
length: 16
V: TRBV5-1
D: -
J: TRBJ1-3

DNA: TGCAGTGCTAGCGTGGGGTCCAGCTATGGCTACACCTTC
CDR3: CSASVGSSYGYTF
size: once
length: 13
V: TRBV20-1
D: -
J: TRBJ1-2

DNA: TGTGCCAGCAGCTTAATCAGGGGGAGCTATGGCTACACCTTC
CDR3: CASSLIRGSYGYTF
size: few
length: 14
V: TRBV7-8
D: TRBD1
J: TRBJ1-2

DNA: TGCAGTGCTGGGAGTACCGGGACTAGCGGGACCCAGTACTTC
CDR3: CSAGSTGTSGTQYF
size: -
length: 14
V: TRBV20-1
D: TRBD2
J: TRBJ2-5

DNA: TGCGCCAGCAGCTCTACTAGCGGGGGGAACAATGAGCAGTTCTTC
CDR3: CASSSTSGGNNEQFF
size: many
length: 15
V: TRBV5-1
D: TRBD2
J: TRBJ2-1

DNA: TGCAGTGCTTACAGGGGTAATTCACCCCTCCACTTT
CDR3: CSAYRGNSPLHF
size: few
length: 12
V: TRBV20-1
D: TRBD1
J: TRBJ1-6

DNA: TGCGCCAGCAGCTTGGTTGCTAGCGGGGGGGCTACGCAGTATTTT
CDR3: CASSLVASGGATQYF
size: few
length: 15
V: TRBV5-1
D: TRBD2
J: TRBJ2-3

DNA: TGCGCCAGCAGCCAAGATTGGAGGACACCCGTTAATGAGCAGTACTTC
CDR3: CASSQDWRTPVNEQYF
size: once
length: 16
V: TRBV4-1
D: -
J: TRBJ2-5

DNA: TGCAGTGCTAAGAGGCTAGGATACAATCAGCCCCAGCATTTT
CDR3: CSAKRLGYNQPQHF
size: -
length: 14
V: TRBV20-1
D: -
J: TRBJ1-5

DNA: TGTGCCATCAGTGAAGACCGCGTGGAGTACTTC
CDR3: CAISEDRVEYF
size: many
length: 11
V: TRBV10-3
D: -
J: TRBJ2-7

DNA: TGTGCCAGCGGTTACAGGGCCCTTGGGACAGGGGCCCACAATGAGCAGTTCTTC
CDR3: CASGYRALGTGAHNEQFF
size: -
length: 18
V: TRBV6-5
D: TRBD1
J: TRBJ2-1

DNA: TGTGCCAGCAGGAGCCGGGCGGTCGGCAAAAACATTCAGTACTTC
CDR3: CASRSRAVGKNIQYF
size: -
length: 15
V: TRBV6-6
D: -
J: TRBJ2-4

DNA: TGTGCCAGCAGCCAGAGGGGAGGGCAGCCCCAGCATTTT
CDR3: CASSQRGGQPQHF
size: -
length: 13
V: TRBV12-3/TRBV12-4
D: -
J: TRBJ1-5

DNA: TGTGCCAGTAGCGTGGGGACAAACCGGTACCAAGAGACCCAGTACTTC
CDR3: CASSVGTNRYQETQYF
size: -
length: 16
V: TRBV7-2
D: -
J: TRBJ2-5

DNA: TGCAGCGTTGTCCCACAGGGGTATACGCAGTATTTT
CDR3: CSVVPQGYTQYF
size: many
length: 12
V: TRBV29-1
D: TRBD1
J: TRBJ2-3

DNA: TGTGCCAGCAGTTTCCGGGGGGGCCAAATAGATACGCAGTATTTT
CDR3: CASSFRGGQIDTQYF
size: -
length: 15
V: TRBV27
D: TRBD2
J: TRBJ2-3

DNA: TGTGCCAGCAGTTCATCGAACGCCGAGACCCAGTACTTC
CDR3: CASSSSNAETQYF
size: -
length: 13
V: TRBV27
D: -
J: TRBJ2-5

DNA: TGTGCCAGCAGCCAAGATGGGACTAGCGGCAATGAGCAGTTCTTC
CDR3: CASSQDGTSGNEQFF
size: -
length: 15
V: TRBV3-1
D: TRBD2
J: TRBJ2-1

DNA: TGTGCCAGCAGTTCAAGGGGGGGCAATCAGCCCCAGCATTTT
CDR3: CASSSRGGNQPQHF
size: few
length: 14
V: TRBV27
D: -
J: TRBJ1-5

DNA: TGTGCCAGCAGCCAAGATCGGGGTACAGGAGCTTTCTTT
CDR3: CASSQDRGTGAFF
size: few
length: 13
V: TRBV3-1
D: -
J: TRBJ1-1

DNA: TGCAGTGCGACAGGGGGCTATGGCTACACCTTC
CDR3: CSATGGYGYTF
size: -
length: 11
V: TRBV20-1
D: TRBD1
J: TRBJ1-2

DNA: TGTGCCAGCAGTTACTCGGGACTAGCGGGAGGAAACACAGATACGCAGTATTTT
CDR3: CASSYSGLAGGNTDTQYF
size: few
length: 18
V: TRBV6-2/TRBV6-3
D: TRBD2
J: TRBJ2-3

DNA: TGTGCCAGTAGTACATATACAGGGGCCAATCAGCCCCAGCATTTT
CDR3: CASSTYTGANQPQHF
size: many
length: 15
V: TRBV12-3/TRBV12-4
D: TRBD1
J: TRBJ1-5

DNA: TGTGCCAGCAGCTCCAAGGGACAGGGATGGGGAGAGCAGTACTTC
CDR3: CASSSKGQGWGEQYF
size: few
length: 15
V: TRBV7-9
D: TRBD1
J: TRBJ2-7

DNA: TGTGCCAGCAGCTTAGAAGGGGCGCCTAGCTCCTACAATGAGCAGTTCTTC
CDR3: CASSLEGAPSSYNEQFF
size: -
length: 17
V: TRBV7-2
D: -
J: TRBJ2-1

DNA: TGTGCCAGCAGTTCGGGACAGAGGAACACTGAAGCTTTCTTT
CDR3: CASSSGQRNTEAFF
size: -
length: 14
V: TRBV28
D: TRBD1
J: TRBJ1-1

DNA: TGTGCCAGCAGCTTGGCGGGGCCGCGGAGCGAGCAGTACTTC
CDR3: CASSLAGPRSEQYF
size: few
length: 14
V: TRBV11-2
D: -
J: TRBJ2-7

DNA: TGTGCCAGCAGTTCAATACAGGGGGCGGGGGAGACCCAGTACTTC
CDR3: CASSSIQGAGETQYF
size: few
length: 15
V: TRBV6-5
D: TRBD1
J: TRBJ2-5

DNA: TGTGCCAGCAGTTTATCGACAGGGAGTATCCCCGGGGAGCTGTTTTTT
CDR3: CASSLSTGSIPGELFF
size: -
length: 16
V: TRBV27
D: TRBD1
J: TRBJ2-2

DNA: TGTGCCAGCAGTGAAGGGGACAGCTACACAGATACGCAGTATTTT
CDR3: CASSEGDSYTDTQYF
size: few
length: 15
V: TRBV6-4
D: TRBD1
J: TRBJ2-3

DNA: TGTGCCAGCAGCCGCACAGGGGGCAGTAACACTGAAGCTTTCTTT
CDR3: CASSRTGGSNTEAFF
size: -
length: 15
V: TRBV14
D: TRBD1
J: TRBJ1-1

DNA: TGTGCCAGCAGCCGCGGGGGACTAGCGGGAGGGCCAGTGCTGGATGAGCAGTTCTTC
CDR3: CASSRGGLAGGPVLDEQFF
size: -
length: 19
V: TRBV3-1
D: TRBD2
J: TRBJ2-1